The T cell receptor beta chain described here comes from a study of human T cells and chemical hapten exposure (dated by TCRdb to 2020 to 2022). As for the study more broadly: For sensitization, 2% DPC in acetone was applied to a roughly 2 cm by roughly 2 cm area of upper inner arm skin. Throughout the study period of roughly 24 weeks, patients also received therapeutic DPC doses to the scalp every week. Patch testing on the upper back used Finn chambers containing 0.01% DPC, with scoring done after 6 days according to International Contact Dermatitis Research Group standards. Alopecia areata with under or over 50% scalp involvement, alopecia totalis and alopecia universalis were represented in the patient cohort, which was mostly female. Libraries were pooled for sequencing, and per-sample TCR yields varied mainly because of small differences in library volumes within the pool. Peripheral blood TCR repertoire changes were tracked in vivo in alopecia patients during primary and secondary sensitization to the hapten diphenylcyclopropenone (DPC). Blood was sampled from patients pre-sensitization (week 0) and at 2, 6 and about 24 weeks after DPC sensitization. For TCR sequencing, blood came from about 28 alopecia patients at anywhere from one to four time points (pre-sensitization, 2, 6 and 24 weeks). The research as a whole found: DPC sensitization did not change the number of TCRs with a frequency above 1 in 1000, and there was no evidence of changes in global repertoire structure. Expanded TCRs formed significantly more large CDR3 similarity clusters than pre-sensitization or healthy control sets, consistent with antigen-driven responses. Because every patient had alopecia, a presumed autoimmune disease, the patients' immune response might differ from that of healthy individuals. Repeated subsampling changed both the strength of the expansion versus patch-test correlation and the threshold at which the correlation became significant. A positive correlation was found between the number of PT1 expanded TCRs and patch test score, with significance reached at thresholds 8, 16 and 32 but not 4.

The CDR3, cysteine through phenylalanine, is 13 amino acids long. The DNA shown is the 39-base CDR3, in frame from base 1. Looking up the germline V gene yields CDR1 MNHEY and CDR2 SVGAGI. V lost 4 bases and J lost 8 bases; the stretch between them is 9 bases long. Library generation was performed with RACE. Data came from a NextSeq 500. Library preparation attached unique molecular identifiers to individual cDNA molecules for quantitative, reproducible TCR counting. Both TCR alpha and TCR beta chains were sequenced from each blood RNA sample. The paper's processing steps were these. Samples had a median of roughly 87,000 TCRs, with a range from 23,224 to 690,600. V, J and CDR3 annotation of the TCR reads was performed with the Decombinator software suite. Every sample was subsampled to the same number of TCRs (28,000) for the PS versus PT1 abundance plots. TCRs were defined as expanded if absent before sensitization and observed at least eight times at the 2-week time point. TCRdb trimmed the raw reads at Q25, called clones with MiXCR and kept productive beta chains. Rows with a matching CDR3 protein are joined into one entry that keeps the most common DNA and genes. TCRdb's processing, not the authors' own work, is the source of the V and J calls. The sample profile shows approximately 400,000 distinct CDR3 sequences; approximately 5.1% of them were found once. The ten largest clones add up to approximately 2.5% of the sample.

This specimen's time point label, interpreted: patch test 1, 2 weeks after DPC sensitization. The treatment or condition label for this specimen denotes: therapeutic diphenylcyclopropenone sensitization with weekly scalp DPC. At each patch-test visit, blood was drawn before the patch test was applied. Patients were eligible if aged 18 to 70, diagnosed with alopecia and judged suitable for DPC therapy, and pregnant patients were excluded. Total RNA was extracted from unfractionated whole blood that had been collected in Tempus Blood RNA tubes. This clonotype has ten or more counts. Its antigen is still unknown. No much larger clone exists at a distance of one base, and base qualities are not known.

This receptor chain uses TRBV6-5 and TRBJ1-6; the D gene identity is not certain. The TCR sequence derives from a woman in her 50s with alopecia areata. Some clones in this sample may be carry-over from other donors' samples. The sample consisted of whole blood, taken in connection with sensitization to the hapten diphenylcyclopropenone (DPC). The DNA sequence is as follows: TGTGCCAGCAGTTCCAGTGTCTATTCACCCCTCCACTTT. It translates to CASSSSVYSPLHF.